This T cell receptor beta chain was retrieved from a study of T cells after yellow fever vaccination. V was pared by 9 bases and J by 2 bases, with 16 bases between. Germline V gene data show CDR1 as LNHDA and CDR2 as SQIVND (reference sequence). This CDR3 contains 14 residues. MiXCR, run by TCRdb on the 5' RACE reads, gives a single entry per CDR3 protein. The sample has 120,000 or so distinct CDR3 sequences; 12% to 15% are singletons. This clonotype was counted between two and nine times. The source was CD8+ T cells sorted from PBMCs, collected 5 days after the yellow fever booster vaccination. The chain couples TRBV19 to TRBJ1-1; no clear D. This receptor was taken from a man between 18 and 35 years old who received the YFV17D yellow fever vaccine. CDR3 bases: TGTGCCAGCCGTTACGACCCGGACAACACTGAAGCTTTCTTT. It specifies CASRYDPDNTEAFF. The full variable domain, with the rest looked up from reference TRBV19 and TRBJ1-1, is DGGITQSPKYLFRKEGQNVTLSCEQNLNHDAMYWYRQDPGQGLRLIYYSQIVNDFQKGDIAEGYSVSREKKESFPLTVTSAQKNPTAFYLCASRYDPDNTEAFFGQGTRLTVV.